These T cell receptor beta chains were read from a single sample in a study of cytomegalovirus exposure and HLA in healthy donors. The table came from immunoSEQ multiplex PCR; TCRdb's copy has only in-frame clones and leaves some out. The sample shows around 99,000 clones, around 73% of them seen only once. Source material: PBMCs. These receptors all come from a man between 40 and 49 years old in good health and CMV-seronegative. CDR3s include the opening cysteine and the closing phenylalanine or tryptophan. Each record gives: D gene, V gene, J gene, CDR3 protein. D genes are given only for firm matches.

NA	TRBV11-3	TRBJ2-2	CATSLGGGAGELFF
TRBD1	TRBV7-3	TRBJ1-6	CASSLAQGAQSPLHF
NA	TRBV27	TRBJ2-3	CASSFTFADTQYF
NA	TRBV5-4	TRBJ1-1	CASSFPRRGTEAFF
TRBD1	TRBV4-3	TRBJ2-1	CASSQDGTGGLDEQFF
TRBD2	TRBV2	TRBJ2-1	CASKGQGLAGALSYNEQFF
NA	TRBV7-8	TRBJ1-1	CASSPRGVGEEAFF
NA	TRBV12-2	TRBJ2-6	CASLPSRQGSGPSGANVLTF
TRBD1	TRBV4-1	TRBJ1-5	CASSQEGQLSSNQPQHF
NA	TRBV27	TRBJ2-7	CASSTHRVSYEQYF
TRBD2	TRBV7-2	TRBJ2-1	CASSLVGGGASNEQFF
TRBD1	TRBV18	TRBJ1-5	CASSGQGAGQPQHF
NA	TRBV28	TRBJ1-6	CASSLEVVNSPLHF
NA	TRBV27	TRBJ1-5	CASSFNSNQPQHF
TRBD2	TRBV9	TRBJ2-3	CASSVASGGTVIPLSTDTQYF
NA	TRBV28	TRBJ1-2	CASSLQGSGNYGYTF
TRBD2	TRBV27	TRBJ2-3	CASSESGGASTDTQYF
TRBD1	TRBV6-5	TRBJ1-5	CASSYPPGQGGQPQHF
TRBD1	TRBV28	TRBJ1-5	CASTPGGQGPNQPQHF
TRBD1	TRBV7-7	TRBJ2-5	CASSFLTGIQETQYF
TRBD1	TRBV7-3	TRBJ2-1	CASSSTGDRTLPGEQFF
TRBD2	TRBV6-6	TRBJ2-3	CASRLAGDRTDTQYF
TRBD1	TRBV28	TRBJ2-2	CASITGTENTGELFF
NA	TRBV19	TRBJ2-3	CASSIDLTMDTQYF
NA	TRBV6-5	TRBJ2-7	CASSYSVDRCGQYF
NA	TRBV4-3	TRBJ1-2	CASSQAIRATNYGYTF
NA	TRBV7-3	TRBJ2-3	CASRIAGSRTDTQYF
TRBD1	TRBV27	TRBJ1-3	CASRQGPGNTIYF
NA	TRBV4-3	TRBJ2-1	CASSQEAYINEQFF
NA	TRBV6-5	TRBJ1-5	CASSRGIVNQPQHF
NA	TRBV12-1	TRBJ2-3	CASSSGLAGDTDTQYF
NA	TRBV2	TRBJ1-5	CASSELARNNQPQHF
NA	TRBV7-6	TRBJ2-2	CATQPQVTGELFF
NA	TRBV5-1	TRBJ2-4	CASSSSDIQYF
TRBD1	TRBV7-9	TRBJ1-5	CASSAGTGSGSNQPQHF
NA	TRBV7-8	TRBJ1-6	CASSRDGLCPLHF
TRBD2	TRBV5-1	TRBJ2-3	CASSLGRGGQGDTQYF
NA	TRBV6-5	TRBJ2-2	CASSPGYTGELFF
NA	TRBV7-9	TRBJ1-1	CASSLGTPNTEAFF
TRBD2	TRBV4-1	TRBJ2-4	CASNRLPLAGGQGNIQYF
TRBD1	TRBV11-2	TRBJ2-1	CASSYRDRGLRSYNEQFF
TRBD1	TRBV4-3	TRBJ1-2	CASSRETGNGYPF
TRBD1	TRBV11-2	TRBJ2-2	CASSLVAGTGWELFF
TRBD1	TRBV27	TRBJ2-5	CASSILRTGAEETQYF
NA	TRBV29-1	TRBJ2-1	CSGNQGGVSYNEQFF
NA	TRBV7-9	TRBJ1-4	CALALGARTNEKLFF
NA	TRBV7-3	TRBJ2-2	CASSLTRRETLPGGELFF
NA	TRBV30	TRBJ1-5	CAWSTGSRQPQHF
NA	TRBV19	TRBJ1-2	CASSTTQGRDGYTF
NA	TRBV9	TRBJ2-7	CASSAERPGMGEQYF
NA	TRBV6-5	TRBJ2-6	CASSPSTGYVLTF
NA	TRBV6-5	TRBJ1-4	CASSPFPRQAEKLFF
NA	TRBV4-3	TRBJ1-4	CASSQDPLWQVPNEKLFF
TRBD1	TRBV5-1	TRBJ1-6	CASSGGQGWNSPLHF